This T cell receptor beta chain is from a study of blood T cell repertoires in COVID-19. Study overall: Samples of COVID-19 (acute and convalescent) were obtained from the United States, Italy and Spain. T cells, B-cell-depleted T cells, or PBMCs provided the cDNA or gDNA that served as material.

How the authors handled the data: Reference gene primer amplification gave estimated nucleated cell counts. Profiled with immunoSEQ multiplex PCR; TCRdb holds only in-frame clones, not every one. For V, J and clone size, that table is used; D and trimming come from the DNA. The sample carries approximately 290,000 clones, over 75% recorded once. A Seattle source enrolled patients during active infection and followed them longitudinally. Germline CDR1 reads SGHTA; CDR2 reads FQGNSA. The ends lost 0 bases at V and 2 bases at J; junction bases unmatched: 0. The CDR3 loop spans 15 amino acids. The sequenced material came from peripheral blood. This sequence originates from a human donor with COVID-19, enrolled during active disease. The donor label of this sample is uncertain. This chain connects TRBV7-2 to TRBJ2-7; TRBD2 matches 11 bases. For the CDR3, the DNA is TGTGCCAGCAGCTTAGCGACTAGCGGGACCTACGAGCAGTACTTC. Its translation is CASSLATSGTYEQYF.